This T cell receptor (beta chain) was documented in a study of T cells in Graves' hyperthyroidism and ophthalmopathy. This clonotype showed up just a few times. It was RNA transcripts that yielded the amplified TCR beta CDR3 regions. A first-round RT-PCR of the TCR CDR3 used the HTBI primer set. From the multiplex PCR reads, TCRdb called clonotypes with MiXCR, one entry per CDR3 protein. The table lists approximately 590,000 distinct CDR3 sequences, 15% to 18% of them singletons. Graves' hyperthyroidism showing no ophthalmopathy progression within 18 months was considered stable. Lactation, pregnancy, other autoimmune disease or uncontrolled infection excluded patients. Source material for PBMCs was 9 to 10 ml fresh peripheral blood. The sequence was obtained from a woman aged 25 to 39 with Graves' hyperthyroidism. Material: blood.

The CDR3, as DNA: TGTGCCAGCAGTTACTCGTTCGCTAACACCGGGGAGCTGTTTTTT. Encoded protein: CASSYSFANTGELFF. The chain links TRBV6-5 to TRBJ2-2; D is unresolved. This CDR3 comprises 15 residues. V lost 0 bases and J 2 bases, leaving 7 bases between the germline ends. Germline V gene data show CDR1 as MNHEY and CDR2 as SVGAGI.